This TCR beta chain was sequenced for a study of blood T cell repertoires in COVID-19. Study as a whole: COVID-19 samples from acute and convalescent phases originated in the United States, Italy and Spain. The cDNA or gDNA used as material had been derived from T cells, B-cell-depleted T cells, or PBMCs.

J lost 7 bases, V lost 5 bases, and 3 bases had no gene match. CDR3 length: 13 residues. Germline-derived CDR1 and CDR2 are SGHVS and FQNEAQ. Per the authors' pipeline: Reference gene primer amplification gave nucleated cell count estimates. The assay was immunoSEQ multiplex PCR, and TCRdb's table has in-frame clones only and misses some. V, J and clone size are those of that table, while D and trimming were read from the DNA. This table has 100,000 to 150,000 clones, around 81% appearing once. Sample: peripheral blood. The gene calls are TRBV7-8 and TRBJ2-5; 11 bases are a match to TRBD2. The origin of this receptor is a man aged 35-49 years with active or convalescent COVID-19. CDR3 sequence: CASSPGTSGTQYF. As DNA, the CDR3 is TGTGCCAGCAGCCCGGGGACTAGCGGGACCCAGTACTTC.